The next 24 T cell receptor beta chains were all read from a single sample in a study of blood T cell repertoires in COVID-19 (dated by TCRdb to about 2020). Libraries came from the immunoSEQ multiplex PCR assay. The table comes from immuneACCESS by way of TCRdb, which keeps in-frame sequences with V and J called. Part of the clones is missing from these tables; in studies checked, under half for an unresolved V gene and the rest for unknown reasons. For this sample the table gives approximately 270,000 clones, of which 89% were detected only once. The biggest ten clones account for less than 2.5% of the sample. The sequenced material came from peripheral blood. These receptors originate from a man in his forties or fifties with acute or convalescent COVID-19.

The gene calls are TRBV3-1 (or the pseudogene TRBV3-2) and TRBJ2-1; perhaps TRBD1 as D (6 bases). The CDR3 consists of 16 residues. Trimming pared 4 bases from V and 0 bases from J, leaving 13 bases between. Germline V gene data show CDR1 as LGHDT and CDR2 as YNNKEL (reference sequence). As DNA, the CDR3 is TGTGCCAGCAGCCGAACACAGGGCAGCTCCTACAATGAGCAGTTCTTC. Its protein product is CASSRTQGSSYNEQFF.

This clone turned up a few times. The CDR3 DNA is TGTGCCAGCAGTGTTATCCCCGGAGGCTGGGAGACCCAGTACTTC. The encoded protein is CASSVIPGGWETQYF. This chain links TRBV2 with TRBJ2-5; maybe TRBD2 (5 bases). Germline-derived CDR1 and CDR2 are SNHLY and FYNNEI. V was cut by 4 bases and J by 5 bases, with 17 bases left in between. The CDR3 contains 15 residues.

J is TRBJ1-1 and V is TRBV18, with 10 nucleotides matching TRBD1. CDR1 and CDR2 (germline): KGHSH, LQKENI. The CDR3 is made up of 14 amino acids. Trimming cost V 3 bases and J 7 bases; bases outside gene matches: 5. For the CDR3, the DNA is TGTGCCAGCTCACCCCCGACAGGGGGCAGTGAAGCTTTCTTT. Its protein product is CASSPPTGGSEAFF. The variable domain in full, completed from reference TRBV18 and TRBJ1-1, reads NAGVMQNPRHLVRRRGQEARLRCSPMKGHSHVYWYRQLPEEGLKFMVYLQKENIIDESGMPKERFSAEFPKEGPSILRIQQVVRGDSAAYFCASSPPTGGSEAFFGQGTRLTVV.

This clone was recorded once. The V call is TRBV30, the J call TRBJ2-5; D may be TRBD2 (5 bases). Germline lookup yields CDR1 GTSNPN and CDR2 SVGIG (reference sequence). Trimming stripped 0 bases from V and 5 bases from J, with 10 bases between. This CDR3 spans 13 amino acids. CDR3 region: CAWSVKGLETQYF. Here the CDR3 DNA reads TGTGCCTGGAGTGTAAAAGGACTGGAGACCCAGTACTTC.

The rearrangement uses TRBV18 and TRBJ2-7; the D gene is possibly TRBD2 (5 bases). V was pared by 1 base and J by 0 bases, with 13 bases between. Germline assignment: CDR1 KGHSH and CDR2 LQKENI. The CDR3 sequence is 16 residues long. CDR3 loop: CASSPRGASSSYEQYF. CDR3 coding DNA: TGTGCCAGCTCACCACGGGGAGCCTCCAGCTCCTACGAGCAGTACTTC.

The chain carries TRBV24-1 and TRBJ1-1, with 8 bases that match TRBD1. Germline CDR1 and CDR2: KGHDR and SFDVKD. The CDR3 consists of 15 residues. V shed 5 bases and J 1 base; nucleotides not matched to a gene: 5. CDR3 DNA sequence: TGTGCCACCAGTGCCAGACAGGGGCGGAACACTGAAGCTTTCTTT. This gives the protein CATSARQGRNTEAFF.

This CDR3 reads CASSPTQGYNTEAFF. The CDR3 DNA reads as TGTGCCAGCAGCCCTACACAGGGGTATAACACTGAAGCTTTCTTT. This rearrangement joins TRBV9 to TRBJ1-1; 7 nucleotides align to TRBD1. Germline V gene sequence: CDR1 SGDLS, CDR2 YYNGEE. This CDR3 is 15 amino acids long. V lost 4 bases and J lost 2; bases outside the gene matches: 8.

J is TRBJ1-1 and V is TRBV5-1; no definite D call. This CDR3 is built from 13 residues. The ends were cut back, 0 bases at V and 3 bases at J, with 6 bases in the middle. The germline gives CDR1 SGHRS, CDR2 YFSETQ. The CDR3 DNA sequence: TGCGCCAGCAGCTTGGTTCCGGACACTGAAGCTTTCTTT. This gives the protein CASSLVPDTEAFF.

This chain links TRBV5-4 with TRBJ2-7; 8 bases align to TRBD2. V lost 2 bases and J lost 1; bases outside the gene matches: 5. In germline, CDR1 is SGHNT, CDR2 YYREEE (reference sequence). The CDR3 runs to 15 residues. The CDR3 DNA sequence: TGTGCCAGCAGCTTCGGGGGGGGTCAATCCTACGAGCAGTACTTC. Its translation is CASSFGGGQSYEQYF.

This clone was observed a single time. V gene TRBV5-4 combines with J gene TRBJ1-5; D not resolved. The germline V and J ends were trimmed by 0 bases and 1 base, with 11 bases remaining between them. The germline V gene has CDR1 SGHNT and CDR2 YYREEE (reference sequence). The CDR3 runs 16 residues. The CDR3 spells CASSLAPGLSNQPQHF. The CDR3 DNA reads TGTGCCAGCAGCTTGGCCCCGGGGTTGAGCAATCAGCCCCAGCATTTT.

The J gene is TRBJ1-2, the V gene TRBV3-1 (or the pseudogene TRBV3-2), with D perhaps TRBD1 (5 bases). The CDR3 contains 15 residues. Germline-derived CDR1 and CDR2 are LGHDT and YNNKEL (reference sequence). V was pared by 7 bases and J by 3 bases, with 18 bases between. The CDR3 here is CASTLMGREDYGYTF. In DNA, the CDR3 is TGTGCCAGCACCTTAATGGGCAGGGAGGACTATGGCTACACCTTC.

This chain links TRBV29-1 with TRBJ1-1; no firm D call. This CDR3 contains 13 residues. The V end lost 4 bases, the J end lost 1 base, and 10 bases lay between the germline ends. The germline V gene encodes CDR1 SQVTM and CDR2 ANQGSEA. This CDR3 reads CSVVADANTEAFF. CDR3 sequence (DNA): TGCAGCGTTGTTGCAGATGCGAACACTGAAGCTTTCTTT.

This chain links TRBV19 with TRBJ2-1; 9 nucleotides line up with TRBD2. The V gene's germline CDR1 is LNHDA and CDR2 SQIVND (reference sequence). Trimming cost V 7 bases and J 7 bases; bases outside gene matches: 14. There are 16 residues in the CDR3. The CDR3 nucleotides are TGTGCCAGTACGGGTCGCGGGGGGGCGAGGGGGAATGAGCAGTTCTTC. Encoded protein: CASTGRGGARGNEQFF.

The chain employs TRBV5-4 and TRBJ2-3, with D possibly matching TRBD1 (6 bases). Trimming cost V 2 bases and J 2 bases, with 12 bases left between them. The CDR3 length is 15 residues. Germline V gives CDR1 SGHNT, CDR2 YYREEE (reference sequence). This chain's CDR3 is CASSLGGRDTDTQYF. CDR3 DNA: TGTGCCAGCAGCTTAGGGGGACGGGACACAGATACGCAGTATTTT.

The chain has TRBV4-1 and TRBJ1-5; D uncertain. V lost 1 base and J 7 bases, leaving 8 bases between the germline ends. This CDR3 is built from 13 residues. CDR1 and CDR2 from the germline V gene are MGHRA and YSYEKL. The CDR3 loop is CASSQGSLQPQHF. The CDR3 DNA is TGCGCCAGCAGCCAAGGGTCACTGCAGCCCCAGCATTTT.

The chain uses TRBV2 and TRBJ2-5, with 9 bases identical to TRBD1. Germline CDR1 SNHLY, CDR2 FYNNEI. The length of the CDR3 is 14 residues. The V gene end was trimmed by 7 bases and the J gene end by 10 bases; junction bases not matched to a gene: 13. For the CDR3, the DNA is TGTGCCAGCAATCTACAGGGGGCACTTTTTGTCCAGTACTTC. It translates to CASNLQGALFVQYF.

The chain combines TRBV4-1 with TRBJ2-7; weak D call: TRBD2 (7 bases). The CDR3 extends over 15 amino acids. CDR1 and CDR2 (germline): MGHRA, YSYEKL. V lost 1 base and J 3 bases, leaving 13 bases between the germline ends. CDR3 in amino acids: CASSQGEGESYEQYF. Here the CDR3 DNA reads TGCGCCAGCAGCCAAGGGGAGGGGGAGAGCTACGAGCAGTACTTC.

This clone showed up just once. CDR3 sequence: CASSTQRQGAHYGYTF. CDR3 sequence (DNA): TGTGCCAGTAGTACCCAACGACAGGGGGCGCATTATGGCTACACCTTC. The V and J genes are TRBV19 and TRBJ1-2; 10 nucleotides agree with TRBD1. J lost 5 bases, V lost 4 bases, and 10 bases had no gene match. CDR1 is LNHDA, CDR2 SQIVND, per germline (reference sequence). The CDR3 length is 16 residues. The full variable domain, rest sourced from reference TRBV19 and TRBJ1-2, is DGGITQSPKYLFRKEGQNVTLSCEQNLNHDAMYWYRQDPGQGLRLIYYSQIVNDFQKGDIAEGYSVSREKKESFPLTVTSAQKNPTAFYLCASSTQRQGAHYGYTFGSGTRLTVV.

This chain connects TRBV30 to TRBJ1-4; TRBD1 might be the D (5 bases). Germline-derived CDR1 and CDR2 are GTSNPN and SVGIG (reference sequence). The CDR3 sequence is 14 residues long. Trimming removed 6 bases from V and 0 bases from J, with 11 bases in between. The CDR3 is CACQIGATNEKLFF. The CDR3 nucleotides are TGTGCCTGCCAAATAGGGGCAACTAATGAAAAACTGTTTTTT.

In nucleotides, the CDR3 is TGTGCCATCGCGCAGGGGGAGAACTATGGCTACACCTTC. The encoded protein is CAIAQGENYGYTF. The genes are TRBV24-1 and TRBJ1-2; TRBD1 agrees at 7 bases. V lost 11 bases to trimming and J lost 2 bases; unmatched junction nucleotides: 7. The CDR3 totals 13 residues. CDR1 and CDR2 (germline): KGHDR, SFDVKD.

This chain joins TRBV2 and TRBJ1-6; no definite D call. The germline V and J ends were trimmed by 6 bases and 8 bases, with 17 bases remaining between them. Germline V gene sequence: CDR1 SNHLY, CDR2 FYNNEI. The CDR3 loop spans 15 amino acids. The DNA of the CDR3 is TGTGCCAGCAGACCTGAAGACTCCGTTTATTCACCCCTCCACTTT. It is translated as CASRPEDSVYSPLHF.

The V call is TRBV7-3, the J call TRBJ2-1; 7 positions match TRBD2. V shed 5 bases, J shed 1 base, and the junction held 5 bases outside the gene matches. Germline CDR1 reads SGHTA; CDR2 reads FQGTGA. The CDR3 covers 15 residues. The CDR3 region has the DNA TGTGCCAGCAGCCAACAAGCGGGGTCCTACAATGAGCAGTTCTTC. It is translated as CASSQQAGSYNEQFF. The full variable domain, rest sourced from reference TRBV7-3 and TRBJ2-1, is GAGVSQTPSNKVTEKGKYVELRCDPISGHTALYWYRQSLGQGPEFLIYFQGTGAADDSGLPNDRFFAVRPEGSVSTLKIQRTERGDSAVYLCASSQQAGSYNEQFFGPGTRLTVL.

The chain has TRBV12-3 or TRBV12-4 and TRBJ1-3, with a tentative D call TRBD1 (5 bases). There are 13 residues in the CDR3. The V gene lost 8 bases and the J gene lost 4 bases, with 12 bases spanning the gap. Here the CDR3 reads CASDGGGGNTIYF. For the CDR3, the DNA is TGTGCCAGCGACGGGGGGGGAGGAAACACCATATATTTT.

This clone was counted once. The chain is built from TRBV9 and TRBJ2-7; a possible D gene is TRBD2 (6 bases). V was clipped by 0 bases and J by 7 bases, with 17 bases between them. The length of the CDR3 is 15 residues. Looked up from germline, CDR1 is SGDLS and CDR2 is YYNGEE. CDR3 nucleotides: TGTGCCAGCAGCGTAGCGCGAGACGGCGGAGGGGAGCAGTACTTC. Encoded protein: CASSVARDGGGEQYF.